This T cell receptor beta chain was recovered during a study of CXCR3-negative and CXCR3-positive naive CD8 T cells. Germline CDR1 and CDR2: SQVTM and ANQGSEA. The CDR3 has 11 residues. cDNA libraries for TRB were generated by 5' RACE incorporating UMI labels. Reprocessing the 5' RACE reads, TCRdb reports a single entry for every CDR3 protein and omits DNA. The specimen's table records 41,000 or so distinct CDR3 sequences. This receptor was obtained from a human donor in good health. Some clones in this sample may be carry-over from other donors' samples. The V call is TRBV29-1, the J call TRBJ2-2. Sequences were obtained from naive CXCR3- CD8+ T cells from blood. Specified subset: CD45RO-CCR7+CD27+CD95- naive CD8+ T cells lacking CXCR3 (TNR3-). CDR3 sequence reads: CSVEVIGELFF.